Below are 28 T cell receptor beta chains sequenced from a single sample in a study of blood T cell repertoires in COVID-19. Measured with immunoSEQ multiplex PCR; TCRdb has only the in-frame clones, and not every one. The sample yields fewer than 150,000 clones, around 86% seen once. The source material was peripheral blood. The receptors derive from a woman older than 75 with acute or convalescent COVID-19.

V and J are TRBV5-4 and TRBJ1-5; TRBD1 is a possible D gene (6 bases). The CDR3 has 14 residues. Germline CDR1 SGHNT, CDR2 YYREEE (reference sequence). Between the trimmed V and J ends, which lost 2 bases and 7 bases, there was a span of 13 bases. The CDR3 DNA is TGTGCCAGCAGCTTATTACAGGGCTTCCAGCCCCAGCATTTT. Its protein product is CASSLLQGFQPQHF.

This clone was recorded only once. V and J are TRBV28 and TRBJ1-1, with a weak D call TRBD1 (6 bases). The CDR3 has 15 amino acids. V was clipped by 3 bases and J by 4 bases, with 15 bases between them. CDR1 is MDHEN, CDR2 SYDVKM, per germline. The CDR3 sequence is CASSLPGVWGTEAFF. The CDR3 nucleotides are TGTGCCAGCAGTTTGCCAGGGGTATGGGGCACTGAAGCTTTCTTT.

V and J are TRBV21-1 and TRBJ1-4; the D call in the table, TRBD1, was not verified against the DNA. TRBV21-1 is given as a pseudogene. This CDR3 has 14 residues. As DNA, the CDR3 is TGTGCCAGCAGCAAACAGGGTGCGGATGAAAAACTGTTTTTT. Its translation: CASSKQGADEKLFF.

The chain uses TRBV5-1 and TRBJ2-3; TRBD2 agrees at 10 bases. The trim removed 7 bases at V and 3 bases at J, leaving 8 bases unmatched. Germline lookup yields CDR1 SGHRS and CDR2 YFSETQ. The CDR3 has 15 amino acids. CDR3 sequence (DNA): TGCGCCAGCGCCCAACATAGCGGGGGGACAGATACGCAGTATTTT. Its translation: CASAQHSGGTDTQYF.

This chain links TRBV3-1 (or the pseudogene TRBV3-2) with TRBJ1-2; 10 nucleotides line up with TRBD1. This CDR3 has 16 amino acids. V lost 1 base, J lost 6 bases, and 8 bases stayed unmatched. Germline V gives CDR1 LGHDT, CDR2 YNNKEL (reference sequence). The CDR3 is CASSQGPYDRGHGYTF. The CDR3 region has the DNA TGTGCCAGCAGCCAAGGGCCCTACGACAGGGGGCATGGCTACACCTTC.

The chain carries TRBV28 and TRBJ2-7; 9 nucleotides agree with TRBD1. V shed 6 bases and J 0 bases; nucleotides not matched to a gene: 6. Looked up from germline, CDR1 is MDHEN and CDR2 is SYDVKM. The CDR3 sequence is 15 residues long. CDR3 amino acids: CASRNRGPSSYEQYF. In nucleotides, the CDR3 is TGTGCCAGCAGAAACAGGGGGCCAAGCTCCTACGAGCAGTACTTC.

The rearrangement links TRBV11-3 to TRBJ2-2, with 8 bases lining up with TRBD1. This CDR3 region has 15 residues. The germline V gene encodes CDR1 SGHNT and CDR2 YENEEA. V was pared by 5 bases and J by 7 bases, with 9 bases of the junction left unmatched. The CDR3 region has the DNA TGTGCCAGCAGCCCTGACAGGGGATTAGGCGGGGAGCTGTTTTTT. Protein: CASSPDRGLGGELFF.

The chain combines TRBV25-1 with TRBJ2-3; a possible D gene is TRBD2 (5 bases). This CDR3 has 13 amino acids. The V end lost 6 bases, the J end lost 0 bases, and 7 bases lay between the germline ends. From germline, CDR1 is MGHDK and CDR2 SYGVNS. The CDR3 nucleotides read TGTGCCAGCAGGGAGGCCAGCACAGATACGCAGTATTTT. As protein: CASREASTDTQYF. Variable domain in full (rest from reference TRBV25-1 and TRBJ2-3): EADIYQTPRYLVIGTGKKITLECSQTMGHDKMYWYQQDPGMELHLIHYSYGVNSTEKGDLSSESTVSRIRTEHFPLTLESARPSHTSQYLCASREASTDTQYFGPGTRLTVL.

The chain is built from TRBV7-3 and TRBJ1-2; D possibly corresponds to TRBD1 (5 bases). Per germline, CDR1 SGHTA and CDR2 FQGTGA. The CDR3 extends over 17 amino acids. V lost 5 bases to trimming and J lost 5 bases, with 24 bases between them. The CDR3 region has the DNA TGTGCCAGCAGCCACCCGAAACGTGACAGTACCGGTTATGGCTACACCTTC. Translation gives CASSHPKRDSTGYGYTF.

V and J are TRBV6-2 or TRBV6-3 and TRBJ2-7; 12 nucleotides align to TRBD2. The CDR3 loop spans 16 amino acids. V gave up 4 bases and J gave up 4 bases; unmatched junction bases: 8. Germline CDR1 and CDR2: MNHEY and SVGEGT. The CDR3 loop is CASSFPRLAGAYEQYF. In DNA, the CDR3 is TGTGCCAGCAGTTTTCCCAGACTAGCGGGAGCTTACGAGCAGTACTTC.

This clone was found a few times. The chain combines TRBV10-3 with TRBJ1-2, with a possible D match to TRBD1 (5 bases). V lost 3 bases to trimming and J lost 3 bases, with 20 bases between them. Looked up from germline, CDR1 is ENHRY and CDR2 is SYGVKD. The length of the CDR3 is 17 residues. The CDR3 DNA sequence: TGTGCCATCAGTGATCAATCCGGCGGGGCCCAGGACTATGGCTACACCTTC. Its translation is CAISDQSGGAQDYGYTF.

V is TRBV3-1 (or the pseudogene TRBV3-2) and J is TRBJ2-1, with TRBD2 matching over 8 bases. In germline, CDR1 is LGHDT, CDR2 YNNKEL (reference sequence). The junction had 16 bases not matched to a gene; V was cut back by 6 bases and J by 9 bases. The CDR3 length is 16 residues. The CDR3 loop is CASSDTGTRAAREQFF. The DNA for the CDR3 is TGTGCCAGCAGTGACACCGGGACTAGGGCTGCTCGTGAGCAGTTCTTC.

V gene TRBV2 combines with J gene TRBJ1-5; D possibly corresponds to TRBD1 (5 bases). In germline, CDR1 is SNHLY, CDR2 FYNNEI. CDR3 length: 16 residues. Between the trimmed V and J ends, which lost 6 bases and 6 bases, there was a span of 21 bases. CDR3 nucleotide sequence: TGTGCCAGCAGATCGCTCGGGGGGTTGTCCAGTCAGCCCCAGCATTTT. Translating it yields CASRSLGGLSSQPQHF.

J is TRBJ1-1 and V is TRBV7-8, with D unclear. CDR3 length: 16 amino acids. V was clipped by 0 bases and J by 2 bases, with 13 bases between them. Germline V lookup: CDR1 SGHVS, CDR2 FQNEAQ. CDR3 sequence reads: CASSLALEGSNTEAFF. The CDR3 region has the DNA TGTGCCAGCAGCTTAGCCTTAGAAGGGAGTAACACTGAAGCTTTCTTT.

This chain joins TRBV10-3 and TRBJ2-7; 9 bases match TRBD1. The CDR3 runs 15 residues. Germline loops: CDR1 ENHRY, CDR2 SYGVKD. V shed 6 bases, J shed 2 bases, and the junction held 8 bases outside the gene matches. The CDR3 DNA reads as TGTGCCATCAGGGACCGGGACAGGGACCCCTACGAGCAGTACTTC. Amino acid sequence: CAIRDRDRDPYEQYF.

This rearrangement joins TRBV10-3 to TRBJ2-5; 10 bases match TRBD2. CDR3 size: 13 residues. The V segment lost 7 bases and the J segment 5 bases; nucleotides outside the gene matches: 4. Germline V gene sequence: CDR1 ENHRY, CDR2 SYGVKD. The CDR3 nucleotides are TGTGCCATCAAGCGGGGGGGCGGTGAGACCCAGTACTTC. Encoded protein: CAIKRGGGETQYF.

The J gene is TRBJ1-1, the V gene TRBV28, with TRBD1 identical over 7 bases. This CDR3 is built from 14 residues. The V gene's germline CDR1 is MDHEN and CDR2 SYDVKM. Trimming took 5 bases from V and 2 from J; bases not matched to a gene: 5. DNA of the CDR3: TGTGCCAGCAGTCAACAGGGGACCAACACTGAAGCTTTCTTT. It encodes CASSQQGTNTEAFF.

The chain links TRBV21-1 to TRBJ2-1; TRBD1 is taken as the D call from the table, unchecked against the DNA. TRBV21-1 is a pseudogene. The CDR3 extends over 13 amino acids. The chain's CDR3 is CASVWDRGLEQFF. In nucleotides, the CDR3 is TGTGCCAGCGTATGGGACAGGGGTCTCGAGCAGTTCTTC.

The chain recombines TRBV4-1 with TRBJ2-1, with 13 bases fitting TRBD2. V shed 6 bases, J shed 4 bases, and the junction held 21 bases outside the gene matches. Germline-derived CDR1 and CDR2 are MGHRA and YSYEKL. This CDR3 has 21 residues. In DNA form, the CDR3 reads TGCGCCAGCAGTCAGGACAGGGCTCGGCTAGGGACTAGCGGGGTTTACAATGAGCAGTTCTTC. Amino acid sequence: CASSQDRARLGTSGVYNEQFF.

This clone occurred a few times. The chain recombines TRBV18 with TRBJ2-3; D uncertain. There are 14 residues in the CDR3. Germline CDR1 reads KGHSH; CDR2 reads LQKENI. With 6 bases removed from V and 0 bases from J, the gap between germline ends came to 10 bases. CDR3 DNA sequence: TGTGCCAGCTCCCCAATGTCTAGCACAGATACGCAGTATTTT. Translated: CASSPMSSTDTQYF.

The J gene is TRBJ1-3, the V gene TRBV7-2; unclear D gene. Germline values: CDR1 SGHTA, CDR2 FQGNSA. The CDR3 totals 12 residues. Trimming took 5 bases from V and 8 from J, leaving 10 bases between them. CDR3 sequence reads: CASSPQRHTIYF. The CDR3 DNA follows: TGTGCCAGCAGCCCCCAGCGACACACCATATATTTT.

In this sample, this clone turned up a few times. The CDR3 region has the DNA TGTGCCAGCAGGGACAGGTGGGGGGACTATGGCTACACCTTC. Its translation is CASRDRWGDYGYTF. J is TRBJ1-2 and V is TRBV6-4; 7 nucleotides line up with TRBD1. After removal of 6 bases from V and 3 bases from J, the junction contained 7 bases not matched to a gene. CDR3 size: 14 residues. CDR1 is MRHNA and CDR2 is SNTAGT in the germline V gene.

CDR3 sequence reads: CASSLTAGAFF. The CDR3 bases are TGTGCCAGCAGTTTGACTGCTGGGGCTTTCTTT. The chain carries TRBV28 and TRBJ1-1, with no clear D. The germline V gene has CDR1 MDHEN and CDR2 SYDVKM. CDR3 length: 11 amino acids. The V end was cut by 3 bases, the J end by 11 bases, with 10 bases between.

V gene TRBV2 combines with J gene TRBJ2-3; a weak D match, TRBD1 (5 bases). The germline CDR1 and CDR2 sequences are SNHLY and FYNNEI. The CDR3 runs 15 residues. The V and J ends lost 2 bases and 3 bases respectively, with 12 bases between them. The CDR3 coding sequence is TGTGCCAGCAGTGAAAAGCAGGGAAGAACAGATACGCAGTATTTT. Translated: CASSEKQGRTDTQYF.

The chain recombines TRBV19 with TRBJ2-3; TRBD1 matches at 10 bases. Unmatched junction bases numbered 11, after V lost 0 bases and J lost 2 bases. The length of the CDR3 is 19 residues. Germline V gene sequence: CDR1 LNHDA, CDR2 SQIVND (reference sequence). This CDR3 reads CASSIDPSTGGKVTDTQYF. The CDR3 DNA reads as TGTGCCAGTAGTATAGACCCATCGACAGGGGGCAAAGTCACAGATACGCAGTATTTT.

This chain connects TRBV9 to TRBJ2-1; 11 bases match TRBD2. The length of the CDR3 is 15 residues. Looked up from germline, CDR1 is SGDLS and CDR2 is YYNGEE. J was trimmed by 6 bases and V by 0 bases; bases with no gene match: 2. CDR3 amino acids: CASSVVLAGVNEQFF. CDR3 DNA sequence: TGTGCCAGCAGCGTAGTACTAGCGGGAGTCAATGAGCAGTTCTTC.

The chain couples TRBV6-5 to TRBJ2-3; 7 nucleotides agree with TRBD2. Germline values: CDR1 MNHEY, CDR2 SVGAGI. The CDR3 runs to 15 residues. With V trimmed by 4 bases and J by 4 bases, 8 bases remained unmatched. CDR3 in amino acids: CASSWGGGSADTQYF. CDR3 in DNA: TGTGCCAGCAGTTGGGGGGGAGGGAGCGCAGATACGCAGTATTTT.

The V and J genes are TRBV9 and TRBJ2-1, with TRBD2 as a possible D gene (7 bases). This CDR3 spans 15 amino acids. With 2 bases removed from V and 2 bases from J, the gap between germline ends came to 11 bases. Germline V CDR1 and CDR2: SGDLS, YYNGEE. The CDR3 bases are TGTGCCAGCAGCGTGGACGGGGGGCCCTACAATGAGCAGTTCTTC. Encoded protein: CASSVDGGPYNEQFF.